This is a list of T cell receptor beta chains from one sample in a study of beta chain features in type 1 diabetes. Clones were sequenced by immunoSEQ multiplex PCR, and TCRdb holds only the in-frame ones, with some missing. The profile shows about 150,000 clones, 7% to 9% of them singletons. The sample taken for sequencing was central memory CD4+ T cells from blood. The receptors originated from a man between 18 and 35 years old with type 1 diabetes. Both conserved end residues are part of each CDR3. D genes are given only for firm matches. Where a row states a size, it is once, few, many or the class of an expanded clone; other rows omit it.

clone size	J gene	V gene	D gene	CDR3 DNA	CDR3 protein
-	TRBJ2-5	TRBV25-1	TRBD1	TGTGCCAGCAGTGGGGGACAGGGGCCCCAAGAGACCCAGTACTTC	CASSGGQGPQETQYF
-	TRBJ1-1	TRBV7-2	-	TGTGCCAGCAGCTCACAGGGTGGCACTGAAGCTTTCTTT	CASSSQGGTEAFF
-	TRBJ2-3	TRBV14	TRBD2	TGTGCCAGCAGCCAAGGACTAGCGATCTCGGATACGCAGTATTTT	CASSQGLAISDTQYF
few	TRBJ2-5	TRBV28	TRBD2	TGTGCCAGCAGTGGACTAGCGAGGGAGACCCAGTACTTC	CASSGLARETQYF
-	TRBJ2-7	TRBV6-1	-	TGTGCCAGCAGAGACGCCCAGGCTTTCCACGAGCAGTACTTC	CASRDAQAFHEQYF
few	TRBJ1-2	TRBV30	-	TGTGCCTGGAGCCGGGACACGGGTTATGGCTACACCTTC	CAWSRDTGYGYTF
few	TRBJ1-1	TRBV4-1	-	TGCGCCAGCAGCCAAGATCCCGGGACAAGGGCCGCGACTGAAGCTTTCTTT	CASSQDPGTRAATEAFF
many	TRBJ1-1	TRBV10-3	-	TGTGCCATAACGGGGAAGAGAGACACTGAAGCTTTCTTT	CAITGKRDTEAFF
few	TRBJ1-1	TRBV19	TRBD1	TGTGCCAGTAGTATACAGGGGGCATGGACTGAAGCTTTCTTT	CASSIQGAWTEAFF
many	TRBJ1-1	TRBV12-2	-	TGTGCAAGTCGCTTAGCGACCTTGGACAGGGGGAACACTGAAGCTTTCTTT	CASRLATLDRGNTEAFF
-	TRBJ2-7	TRBV9	TRBD1	TGTGCCAGCAGCGCGGGCTACAGGACAGGGGGTTTCGAGCAGTACTTC	CASSAGYRTGGFEQYF
few	TRBJ2-7	TRBV19	-	TGTGCCAGTAGTATCTGGGGGCCCTACGAGCAGTACTTC	CASSIWGPYEQYF
few	TRBJ2-6	TRBV2	-	TGTGCCAGCACCCCCAGGGAATCTGGGGCCAACGTCCTGACTTTC	CASTPRESGANVLTF
-	TRBJ1-3	TRBV5-1	TRBD1	TGCGCCAGCACCCCATCGGGGACAGGGACTGGAAACACCATATATTTT	CASTPSGTGTGNTIYF
-	TRBJ2-3	TRBV9	-	TGTGCCAGCGGCAGGGACTTATCTGATACGCAGTATTTT	CASGRDLSDTQYF
few	TRBJ1-4	TRBV7-9	-	TGTGCCAGCAGCCCCCACGGGAATGAAAAACTGTTTTTT	CASSPHGNEKLFF
few	TRBJ2-5	TRBV5-6	-	TGTGCCAGCGAATACTCGGGGGAGGAGGCCCAGTACTTC	CASEYSGEEAQYF
-	TRBJ2-3	TRBV28	TRBD1	TGTGCCAGCAGTTTTTTCGGGACAGGGGGCGCAGATACGCAGTATTTT	CASSFFGTGGADTQYF
-	TRBJ2-7	TRBV30	-	TGTGCCTGGACAGGGTTCTTGGACGAGCAGTACTTC	CAWTGFLDEQYF
few	TRBJ2-7	TRBV30	-	TGTGCCTGGAGTGGTCCCGGGAGAAGGTACTTC	CAWSGPGRRYF
-	TRBJ2-5	TRBV7-2	-	TGTGCCAGCAGCTTGTTTAGCCAGACTAAAGAGACCCAGTACTTC	CASSLFSQTKETQYF
few	TRBJ2-1	TRBV20-1	-	TGCAGTGCTAGTATGGAGACTGAGCAGTTCTTC	CSASMETEQFF
many	TRBJ2-2	TRBV13	-	TGTGCCAGCAGCTTAGTCAGATACACCGGGGAGCTGTTTTTT	CASSLVRYTGELFF
-	TRBJ2-2	TRBV2	TRBD2	TGTGCCAGCAGTGAGCTAGCGGGAGACGCCGGGGAGCTGTTTTTT	CASSELAGDAGELFF
few	TRBJ2-3	TRBV7-7	TRBD2	TGTGCCAGCAGCTCGGGACTAGCGGCCTTCACAGATACGCAGTATTTT	CASSSGLAAFTDTQYF
few	TRBJ1-1	TRBV28	-	TGTGCCAGCAGTTACCCGGACAGATCAAACACTGAAGCTTTCTTT	CASSYPDRSNTEAFF
many	TRBJ2-2	TRBV29-1	-	TGCAGCGTTGGAACAGCCTCGAACACCGGGGAGCTGTTTTTT	CSVGTASNTGELFF
-	TRBJ2-5	TRBV18	-	TGTGCCAGCTCACCTATTCAGAAAGAGACCCAGTACTTC	CASSPIQKETQYF
few	TRBJ1-2	TRBV28	-	TGTGCCAGCAGTCCCGGAGGCTATGGCTACACCTTC	CASSPGGYGYTF
few	TRBJ2-1	TRBV7-2	TRBD1	TGTGCCAGCAGCACAGGGACAGGGGGATATACTGAGCAGTTCTTC	CASSTGTGGYTEQFF
-	TRBJ1-2	TRBV27	-	TGTGCCAGCAGTTTATATAACGGAGAGGGCTACACCTTC	CASSLYNGEGYTF
few	TRBJ2-7	TRBV23-1	-	TGCGCCAGCAGTCACCGCACTCACGAGCAGTACTTC	CASSHRTHEQYF
few	TRBJ2-7	TRBV11-2	-	TGTGCCAGCAGCTTAGCGGCGGTCGGCGAGCAGTACTTC	CASSLAAVGEQYF
few	TRBJ2-3	TRBV6-1	-	TGTGCCAGCAGTGCGGGAAGTCATACGCAGTATTTT	CASSAGSHTQYF
-	TRBJ2-3	TRBV4-3	-	TGCGCCAGCAGCCGCACTTTGAAGGGGCCCGGGACAGATACGCAGTATTTT	CASSRTLKGPGTDTQYF
-	TRBJ2-1	TRBV5-1	-	TGCGCCAGCAGTGTGCGCGGGGGCAGCTCCTACAATGAGCAGTTCTTC	CASSVRGGSSYNEQFF
few	TRBJ1-6	TRBV4-3	-	TGCGCCAGCAGCCAAGGGGACTCTTCACCCCTCCACTTT	CASSQGDSSPLHF
-	TRBJ1-1	TRBV5-1	TRBD1	TGCGCCAGCACCGGGACAGGGGGCTTGAACACTGAAGCTTTCTTT	CASTGTGGLNTEAFF
few	TRBJ1-1	TRBV7-2	-	TGTGCCAGCAGCTTAACAACGGGGAACACTGAAGCTTTCTTT	CASSLTTGNTEAFF
-	TRBJ2-7	TRBV7-2	TRBD2	TGTGCCAGCAGCCGTAGCGGGGGCCCCTACGAGCAGTACTTC	CASSRSGGPYEQYF
-	TRBJ2-1	TRBV30	TRBD1	TGTGCCTGCCGTATGTCGACAGGGCGAAATGAGCAGTTCTTC	CACRMSTGRNEQFF
-	TRBJ2-1	TRBV4-2	TRBD2	TGTGCCAGCAGCTCCGGACTAGCGGGAGGACAGGATGAGCAGTTCTTC	CASSSGLAGGQDEQFF
few	TRBJ2-7	TRBV2	TRBD1	TGTGCCAGCAGTAGGGACAGCTACGAGCAGTACTTC	CASSRDSYEQYF
-	TRBJ1-2	TRBV7-9	TRBD1	TGTGCCAGCAGCTCCTCTTACAGGGGCGACTATGGCTACACCTTC	CASSSSYRGDYGYTF
few	TRBJ1-4	TRBV28	TRBD1	TGTGCCAGCAGTGTCCAGGGGGTTAATGAAAAACTGTTTTTT	CASSVQGVNEKLFF
few	TRBJ2-7	TRBV29-1	TRBD2	TGCAGCGCCTCCGGGACTAGCGGAATCTACGAGCAGTACTTC	CSASGTSGIYEQYF
-	TRBJ2-1	TRBV28	TRBD2	TGTGCCAGCAGTCGGACTAGCGGGAGGAGCGGACTGTTCTTC	CASSRTSGRSGLFF
-	TRBJ2-6	TRBV7-9	TRBD1	TGTGCCAGCACCGACGGGATAGGGACAGGGCGCTCTGGGGCCAACGTCCTGACTTTC	CASTDGIGTGRSGANVLTF
few	TRBJ1-2	TRBV30	TRBD1	TGTGCCTGGAGTGTGAACAGGGGGGCTGGCTACACCTTC	CAWSVNRGAGYTF
-	TRBJ2-7	TRBV27	TRBD1	TGTGCCAGCAGCGCTGCGCTAAGGACAGGACCCTACGAGCAGTACTTC	CASSAALRTGPYEQYF
few	TRBJ2-3	TRBV27	TRBD2	TGTGCCAGCAGTACCGAGCGGGAACCTACCAATACGCAGTATTTT	CASSTEREPTNTQYF
-	TRBJ2-1	TRBV11-2	TRBD2	TGTGCCAGCAGGGGGTTGGCTAGCGGGGGCAATGAGCAGTTCTTC	CASRGLASGGNEQFF
-	TRBJ2-1	TRBV7-2	TRBD1	TGTGCCAGCAGCTTAGGACAGGGTAGGGTCAATGAGCAGTTCTTC	CASSLGQGRVNEQFF
many	TRBJ1-4	TRBV6-5	-	TGTGCCAGCAGTTACTCGACACAGATCAATGAAAAACTGTTTTTT	CASSYSTQINEKLFF
few	TRBJ2-3	TRBV4-2	TRBD2	TGTGCCAGCAGTCGGGAAACGGGGGGGCGGGCAGATACGCAGTATTTT	CASSRETGGRADTQYF